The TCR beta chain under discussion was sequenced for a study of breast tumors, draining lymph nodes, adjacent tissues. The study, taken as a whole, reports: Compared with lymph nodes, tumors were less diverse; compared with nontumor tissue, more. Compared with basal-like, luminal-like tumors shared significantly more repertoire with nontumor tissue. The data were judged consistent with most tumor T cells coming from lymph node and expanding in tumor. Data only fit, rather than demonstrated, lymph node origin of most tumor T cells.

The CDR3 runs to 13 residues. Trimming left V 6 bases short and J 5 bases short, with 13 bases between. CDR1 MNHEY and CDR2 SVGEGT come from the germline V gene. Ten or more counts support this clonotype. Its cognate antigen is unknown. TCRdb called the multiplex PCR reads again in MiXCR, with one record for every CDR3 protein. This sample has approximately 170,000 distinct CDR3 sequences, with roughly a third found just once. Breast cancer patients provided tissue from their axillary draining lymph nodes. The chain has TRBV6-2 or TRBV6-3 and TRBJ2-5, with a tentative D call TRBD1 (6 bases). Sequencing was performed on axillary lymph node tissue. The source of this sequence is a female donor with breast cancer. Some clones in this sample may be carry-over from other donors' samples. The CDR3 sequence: CASSPTGFETQYF. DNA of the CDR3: TGTGCCAGCAGCCCCACAGGGTTTGAGACCCAGTACTTC.